These T cell receptor beta chains were read from a single sample in a study of post-analysis software for immune sequencing data. TCRdb redid the calling of the PCR reads with MiXCR, one entry per CDR3 protein. The data show hundreds of thousands of distinct CDR3 sequences, roughly three fifths seen once. The sequencing sample was made of blood. These receptors were taken from a girl aged 2 to 9 with multiple sclerosis. Both conserved end residues are part of each CDR3. The D gene is left open where the match is weak. Size is omitted from some rows. Given values are once, few, many or a class for expanded clones.

>.|.|TRBJ1-2|TRBV4-1
TGCGCCAGCAGCCAAGATTATCCGGGCTCGGGGTATGGCTACACCTTC
CASSQDYPGSGYGYTF
>.|TRBD1|TRBJ2-5|TRBV13
TGTGCCAGCACGACAGGGGCGCAAGAGACCCAGTACTTC
CASTTGAQETQYF
>.|TRBD2|TRBJ2-1|TRBV7-9
TGTGCCAGCAGCTCCGTCATGGGACTAGCGGGATACAATGAGCAGTTCTTC
CASSSVMGLAGYNEQFF
>few|.|TRBJ2-1|TRBV20-1
TGCAGTGCTTGGCAGGGGAGTGACGGCTACAATGAGCAGTTCTTC
CSAWQGSDGYNEQFF
>.|TRBD2|TRBJ2-7|TRBV4-3
TGCGCCAGCAGCCAGAGTCGGGGGGAAACCTACGAGCAGTACTTC
CASSQSRGETYEQYF
>once|.|TRBJ1-2|TRBV29-1
TGCAGCGTTGAGATGTTCTATGGCTACACCTTC
CSVEMFYGYTF
>.|TRBD2|TRBJ2-1|TRBV3-1
TGTGCCAGCAGCCACCTACTAGCGGGGTACAATGAGCAGTTCTTC
CASSHLLAGYNEQFF
>once|.|TRBJ2-5|TRBV7-8
TGTGCCAGCAGCTTATACAGCGCCCTCGGAGTTCAGGAGACCCAGTACTTC
CASSLYSALGVQETQYF
>many|.|TRBJ2-7|TRBV6-5
TGTGCCAGCAGCGGCAGCAGCTACGAGCAGTACTTC
CASSGSSYEQYF
>.|.|TRBJ2-1|TRBV12-3/TRBV12-4
TGTGCCAGCAGTTTAGGCGTCAGGGTTTTGGACAATGAGCAGTTCTTC
CASSLGVRVLDNEQFF
>once|.|TRBJ2-1|TRBV3-1
TGTGCCAGCAGCTCCGGGGCGCCGAATGAGCAGTTCTTC
CASSSGAPNEQFF
>.|.|TRBJ2-3|TRBV6-2/TRBV6-3
TGTGCCAGCACCAAGACAGGGGCGGGAGTAGATACGCAGTATTTT
CASTKTGAGVDTQYF
>few|TRBD2|TRBJ2-7|TRBV7-2
TGTGCCAGCAGCTTAGCCGGGAGGGGGGGTTACGAGCAGTACTTC
CASSLAGRGGYEQYF
>.|TRBD2|TRBJ2-3|TRBV4-3
TGCGCCAGCAGCCAAGAAGTAGCGGGGTTCACAGATACGCAGTATTTT
CASSQEVAGFTDTQYF
>once|.|TRBJ2-7|TRBV7-2
TGTGCCAGCAGCGTGGAGACAGTCTACGAGCAGTACTTC
CASSVETVYEQYF
>.|TRBD2|TRBJ2-1|TRBV6-2/TRBV6-3
TGTGCCAGCAGTTACTCCCCTGGCGGGGGACACAATGAGCAGTTCTTC
CASSYSPGGGHNEQFF
>.|TRBD1|TRBJ1-5|TRBV29-1
TGCAGCGTTGTCCCACAGGGGGGTAGCAATCAGCCCCAGCATTTT
CSVVPQGGSNQPQHF
>once|.|TRBJ1-6|TRBV2
TGTGCCAGCAGTGAAGAGGGTGGCCAAGGTTCACCCCTCCACTTT
CASSEEGGQGSPLHF
>many|.|TRBJ2-1|TRBV28
TGTGCCAGCAGTTTACGCCGCGGTAGCTCCTACAATGAGCAGTTCTTC
CASSLRRGSSYNEQFF
>.|.|TRBJ2-7|TRBV5-1
TGCGCCAGCAGCGAAAGTACTTCGGGAGCCCCCTACGAGCAGTACTTC
CASSESTSGAPYEQYF
>.|.|TRBJ2-1|TRBV5-1
TGCGCCAGCAGCTTAAGGGCGTCGCAGGGGACTAATGGGGTGCGGCAGTTCTTC
CASSLRASQGTNGVRQFF
>few|.|TRBJ2-3|TRBV2
TGTGCCAGGACCGGGGACACAGATACGCAGTATTTT
CARTGDTDTQYF
>.|.|TRBJ2-7|TRBV5-1
TGCGCCAGCAGCTTGGTGTCGGGTCACGAGCAGTACTTC
CASSLVSGHEQYF
>.|.|TRBJ2-1|TRBV12-3/TRBV12-4
TGTGCCAGCAAATCGAGGCTGACACACTCCTACAATGAGCAGTTCTTC
CASKSRLTHSYNEQFF
>.|.|TRBJ2-1|TRBV20-1
TGCAGTGCTAGAGAGAACAGGCGCCCCTATAATGAGCAGTTCTTC
CSARENRRPYNEQFF